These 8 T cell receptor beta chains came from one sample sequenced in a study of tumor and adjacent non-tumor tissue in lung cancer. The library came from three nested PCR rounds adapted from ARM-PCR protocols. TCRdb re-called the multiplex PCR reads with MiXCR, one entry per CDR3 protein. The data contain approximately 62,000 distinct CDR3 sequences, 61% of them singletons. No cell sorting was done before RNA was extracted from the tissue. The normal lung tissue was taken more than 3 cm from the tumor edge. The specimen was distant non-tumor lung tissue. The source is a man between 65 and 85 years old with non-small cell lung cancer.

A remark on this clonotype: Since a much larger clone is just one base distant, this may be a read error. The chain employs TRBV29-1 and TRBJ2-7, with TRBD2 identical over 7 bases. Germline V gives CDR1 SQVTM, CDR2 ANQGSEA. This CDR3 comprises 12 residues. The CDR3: CSVEPQGGEQHF. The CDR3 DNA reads TGCAGCGTTGAACCGCAGGGAGGGGAGCAGCACTTC.

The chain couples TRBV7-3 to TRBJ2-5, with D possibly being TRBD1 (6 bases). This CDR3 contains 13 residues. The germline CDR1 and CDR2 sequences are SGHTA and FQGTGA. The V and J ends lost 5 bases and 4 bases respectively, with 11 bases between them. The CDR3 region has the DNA TGTGCCAGCAGCCGGGACAATGGAGAGACCCAGTACTTC. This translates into CASSRDNGETQYF.

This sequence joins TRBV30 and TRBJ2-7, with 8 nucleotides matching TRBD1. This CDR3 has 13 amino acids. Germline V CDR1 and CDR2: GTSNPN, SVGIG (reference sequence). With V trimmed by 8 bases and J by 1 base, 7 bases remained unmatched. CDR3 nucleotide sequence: TGTGCCGGCAGGGGGCCTCCATCCTACGAGCAGTACTTC. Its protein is CAGRGPPSYEQYF. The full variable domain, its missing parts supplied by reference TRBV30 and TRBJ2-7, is SQTIHQWPATLVQPVGSPLSLECTVEGTSNPNLYWYRQAAGRGLQLLFYSVGIGQISSEVPQNLSASRPQDRQFILSSKKLLLSDSGFYLCAGRGPPSYEQYFGPGTRLTVT.

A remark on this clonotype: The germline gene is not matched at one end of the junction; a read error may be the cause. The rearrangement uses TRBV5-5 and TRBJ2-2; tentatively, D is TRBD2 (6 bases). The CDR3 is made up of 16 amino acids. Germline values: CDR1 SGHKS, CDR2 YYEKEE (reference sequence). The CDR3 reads CASSLGRDIYTRELLF. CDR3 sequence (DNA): TGTGCCAGCAGCTTGGGGAGGGATATTTACACCAGGGAACTGCTTTTT.

The CDR3 nucleotides read TGCAGTGTTCTCCCGATCTCCGGGACAGGGGGTGAAAAACTGTTTTTT. It yields the protein CSVLPISGTGGEKLFF. The chain combines TRBV20-1 with TRBJ1-4; 11 positions agree with TRBD1. The germline V gene has CDR1 DFQATT and CDR2 SNEGSKA (reference sequence). V lost 7 bases, J lost 7 bases, and 14 bases stayed unmatched. This CDR3 spans 16 amino acids.

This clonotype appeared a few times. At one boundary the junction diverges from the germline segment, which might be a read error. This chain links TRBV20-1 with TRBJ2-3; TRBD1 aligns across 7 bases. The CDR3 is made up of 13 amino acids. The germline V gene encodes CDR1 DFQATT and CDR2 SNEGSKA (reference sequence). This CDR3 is CSARDRVYLQVTF. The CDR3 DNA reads TGCAGTGCACGAGACAGGGTTTACCTCCAAGTTACCTTT.

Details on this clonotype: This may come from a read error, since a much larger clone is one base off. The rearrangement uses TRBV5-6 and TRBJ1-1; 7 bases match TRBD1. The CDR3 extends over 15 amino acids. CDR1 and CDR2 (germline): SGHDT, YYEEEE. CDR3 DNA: TGTGCCAGCAGCTTCCCCGGGACAGTGAACACTGAAGTTTTCTTT. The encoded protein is CASSFPGTVNTEVFF. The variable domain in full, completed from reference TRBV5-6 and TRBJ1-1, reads DAGVTQSPTHLIKTRGQQVTLRCSPKSGHDTVSWYQQALGQGPQFIFQYYEEEERQRGNFPDRFSGHQFPNYSSELNVNALLLGDSALYLCASSFPGTVNTEVFFGQGTRLTVV.

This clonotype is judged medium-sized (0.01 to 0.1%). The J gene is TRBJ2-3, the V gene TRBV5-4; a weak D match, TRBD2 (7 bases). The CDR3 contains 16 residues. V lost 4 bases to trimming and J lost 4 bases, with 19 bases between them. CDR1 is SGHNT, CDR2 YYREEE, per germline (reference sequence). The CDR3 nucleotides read TGTGCCAGCAGCGGCTGGGATGGGGGGGGCCCAGATACGCAGTATTTT. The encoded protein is CASSGWDGGGPDTQYF.